This paragraph covers one T cell receptor (beta chain) sequence. Adults between roughly 18 and 100 years of age took part from about two dozen US areas. This entry is derived from a study of blood T cell repertoires in COVID-19. Study at large: T cells, B-cell-depleted T cells, or PBMCs provided the cDNA or gDNA that served as material.

Here immunoSEQ multiplex PCR was the method, and the copy in TCRdb shows in-frame clones only, minus some. The sample consists of under 350,000 clones, approximately 86% of them appearing once. The CDR3 is 14 residues long. The specimen was PBMCs or T cells enriched from blood (not recorded which). The chain links TRBV21-1 to TRBJ1-4; TRBD1 is the table's D call and was not checked against the DNA. TRBV21-1 has pseudogene status. The receptor was isolated from a middle-aged woman with acute COVID-19. CDR3 sequence: CASSKGTGNEKLFF. The CDR3 DNA follows: TGTGCCAGCAGCAAAGGGACAGGGAATGAAAAACTGTTTTTT.